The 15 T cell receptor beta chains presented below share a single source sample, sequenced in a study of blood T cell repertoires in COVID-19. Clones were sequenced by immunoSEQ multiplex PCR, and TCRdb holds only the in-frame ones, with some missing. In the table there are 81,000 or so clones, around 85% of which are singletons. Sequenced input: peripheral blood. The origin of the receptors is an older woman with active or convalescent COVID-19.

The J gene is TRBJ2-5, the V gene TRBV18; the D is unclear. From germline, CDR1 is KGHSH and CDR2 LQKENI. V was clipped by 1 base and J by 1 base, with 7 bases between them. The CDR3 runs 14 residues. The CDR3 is CASSPRGSQETQYF. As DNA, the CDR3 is TGTGCCAGCTCACCACGAGGCTCCCAAGAGACCCAGTACTTC.

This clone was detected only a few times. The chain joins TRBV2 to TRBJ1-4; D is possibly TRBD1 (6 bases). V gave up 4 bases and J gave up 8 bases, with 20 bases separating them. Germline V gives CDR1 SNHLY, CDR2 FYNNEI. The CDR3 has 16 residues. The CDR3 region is CASSVFSAGAGEKLFF. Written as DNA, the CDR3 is TGTGCCAGCAGTGTCTTCTCTGCGGGGGCTGGGGAAAAACTGTTTTTT.

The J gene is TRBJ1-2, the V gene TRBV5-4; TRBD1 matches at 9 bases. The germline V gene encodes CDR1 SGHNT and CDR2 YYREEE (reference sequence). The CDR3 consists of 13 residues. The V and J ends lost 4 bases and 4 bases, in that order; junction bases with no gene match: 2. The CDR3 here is CASSLDRGYGYTF. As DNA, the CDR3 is TGTGCCAGCAGCCTGGACAGGGGCTATGGCTACACCTTC.

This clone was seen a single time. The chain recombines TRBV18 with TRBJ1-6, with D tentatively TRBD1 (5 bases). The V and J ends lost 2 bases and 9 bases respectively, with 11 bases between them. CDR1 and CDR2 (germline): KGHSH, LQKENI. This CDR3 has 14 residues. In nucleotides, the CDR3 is TGTGCCAGCTCACCAGGCGGGGCGCGTTCACCCCTCCACTTT. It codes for CASSPGGARSPLHF.

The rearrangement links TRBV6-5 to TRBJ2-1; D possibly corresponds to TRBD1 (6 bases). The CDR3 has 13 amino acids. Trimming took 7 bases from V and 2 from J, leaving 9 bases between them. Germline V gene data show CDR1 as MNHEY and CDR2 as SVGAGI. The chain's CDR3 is CASTGQPYNEQFF. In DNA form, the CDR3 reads TGTGCCAGCACCGGACAGCCCTACAATGAGCAGTTCTTC.

The DNA of the CDR3 is TGTGCCAGCAACTCCCCGACAACTCCGTATGGCTACACCTTC. Its translation is CASNSPTTPYGYTF. The chain combines TRBV28 with TRBJ1-2; D uncertain. The CDR3 spans 14 residues. Germline V gene data show CDR1 as MDHEN and CDR2 as SYDVKM. The germline V and J ends were trimmed by 7 bases and 5 bases, with 17 bases remaining between them.

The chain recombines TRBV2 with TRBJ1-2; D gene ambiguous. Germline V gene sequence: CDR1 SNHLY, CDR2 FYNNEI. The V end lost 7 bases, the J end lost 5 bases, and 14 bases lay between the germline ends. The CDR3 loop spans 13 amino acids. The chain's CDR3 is CASIGEAPYGYTF. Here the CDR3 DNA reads TGTGCCAGCATCGGAGAGGCACCTTATGGCTACACCTTC.

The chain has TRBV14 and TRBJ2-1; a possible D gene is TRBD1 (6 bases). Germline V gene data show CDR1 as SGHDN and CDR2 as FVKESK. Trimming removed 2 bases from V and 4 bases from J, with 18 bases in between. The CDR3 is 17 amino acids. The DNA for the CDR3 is TGTGCCAGCAGCCAATTTGTGGGACAAGGGAGTTACAATGAGCAGTTCTTC. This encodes CASSQFVGQGSYNEQFF.

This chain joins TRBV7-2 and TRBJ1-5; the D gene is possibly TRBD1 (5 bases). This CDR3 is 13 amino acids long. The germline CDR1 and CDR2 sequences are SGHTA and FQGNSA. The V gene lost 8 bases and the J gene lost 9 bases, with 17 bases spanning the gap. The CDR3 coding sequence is TGTGCCAGCGGGGCGGGAGGCAACCGGCCCCAGCATTTT. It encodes CASGAGGNRPQHF. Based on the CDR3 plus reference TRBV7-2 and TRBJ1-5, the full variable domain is GAGVSQSPSNKVTEKGKDVELRCDPISGHTALYWYRQSLGQGLEFLIYFQGNSAPDKSGLPSDRFSAERTGGSVSTLTIQRTQQEDSAVYLCASGAGGNRPQHFGDGTRLSIL.

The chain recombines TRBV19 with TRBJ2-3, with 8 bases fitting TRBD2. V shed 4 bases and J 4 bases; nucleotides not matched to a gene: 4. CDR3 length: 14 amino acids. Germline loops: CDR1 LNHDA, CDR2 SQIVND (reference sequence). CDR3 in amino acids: CASSTLAGSDTQYF. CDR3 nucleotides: TGTGCCAGTAGTACCTTAGCGGGGTCAGATACGCAGTATTTT.

The CDR3 region is CASSSGMGNIQYF. CDR3 coding DNA: TGTGCCAGCAGTTCGGGAATGGGCAACATTCAGTACTTC. The chain couples TRBV27 to TRBJ2-4, with D perhaps matching TRBD2 (5 bases). In germline, CDR1 is MNHEY, CDR2 SMNVEV (reference sequence). The ends were cut back, 4 bases at V and 7 bases at J, with 11 bases in the middle. The CDR3 contains 13 residues.

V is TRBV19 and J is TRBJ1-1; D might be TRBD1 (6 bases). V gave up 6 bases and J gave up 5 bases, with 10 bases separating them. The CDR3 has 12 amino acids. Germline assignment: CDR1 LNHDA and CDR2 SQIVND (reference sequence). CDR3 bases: TGTGCCAGTAGGGCTCAGGGGACTGAAGCTTTCTTT. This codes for CASRAQGTEAFF.

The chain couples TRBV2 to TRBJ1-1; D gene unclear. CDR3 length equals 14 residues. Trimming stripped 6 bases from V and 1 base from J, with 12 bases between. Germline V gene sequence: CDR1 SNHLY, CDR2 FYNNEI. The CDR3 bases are TGTGCCAGCAGACCGGACCGGGGGAACACTGAAGCTTTCTTT. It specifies CASRPDRGNTEAFF.

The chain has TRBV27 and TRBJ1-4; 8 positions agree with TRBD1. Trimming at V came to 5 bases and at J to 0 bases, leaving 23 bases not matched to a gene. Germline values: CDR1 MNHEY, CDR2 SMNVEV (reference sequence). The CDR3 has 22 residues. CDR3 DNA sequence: TGTGCCAGCAGTCCCCGACTGAGAGGGACAGGTATTCGAGAAGCAACTAATGAAAAACTGTTTTTT. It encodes CASSPRLRGTGIREATNEKLFF.

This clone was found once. In DNA form, the CDR3 reads TGTGCCAGCAGGACACCGGGAACCCTCGTCCTCCACTTT. Residues: CASRTPGTLVLHF. V and J are TRBV6-5 and TRBJ1-6; D ambiguous. Between the trimmed V and J ends, which lost 6 bases and 15 bases, there was a span of 18 bases. The CDR3 spans 13 residues. Germline assignment: CDR1 MNHEY and CDR2 SVGAGI.